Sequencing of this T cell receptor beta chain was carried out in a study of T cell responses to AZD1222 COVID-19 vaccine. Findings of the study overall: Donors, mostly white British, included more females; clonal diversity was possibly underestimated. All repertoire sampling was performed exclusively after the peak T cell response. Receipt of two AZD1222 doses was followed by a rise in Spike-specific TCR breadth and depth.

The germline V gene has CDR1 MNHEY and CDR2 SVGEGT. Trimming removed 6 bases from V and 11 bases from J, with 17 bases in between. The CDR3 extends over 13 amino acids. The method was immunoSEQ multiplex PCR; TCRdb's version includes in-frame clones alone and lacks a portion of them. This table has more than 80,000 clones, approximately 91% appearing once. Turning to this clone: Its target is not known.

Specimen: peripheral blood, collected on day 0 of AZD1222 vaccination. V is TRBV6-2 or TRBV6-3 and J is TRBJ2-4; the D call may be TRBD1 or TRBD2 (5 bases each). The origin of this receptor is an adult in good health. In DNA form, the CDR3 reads TGTGCCAGCAGCTATGAGGAGTGGGGGTTTCAGTACTTC. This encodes CASSYEEWGFQYF.